Listed here are 31 T cell receptor beta chains from one sample, sequenced in a study of beta chain features in type 1 diabetes. The investigators reverse transcribed all of the isolated RNA, so they sequenced expressed TCRB transcripts. The repertoire was sequenced with immunoSEQ multiplex PCR; TCRdb's copy has only in-frame clones and lacks some. The repertoire holds roughly 140,000 clones, 48% seen once, with under 0.45% in the top ten. Sequenced input: Tregs from blood. These receptor sequences come from a man aged 18 to 29 in good health.

This clone was seen a few times. The chain has TRBV27 and TRBJ2-7; 8 nucleotides align to TRBD1. CDR1 and CDR2 (germline): MNHEY, SMNVEV (reference sequence). This CDR3 is 14 amino acids long. V was clipped by 5 bases and J by 0 bases; unmatched bases: 3. The chain's CDR3 is CASSRTGSSYEQYF. The CDR3 region has the DNA TGTGCCAGCAGTCGGACAGGGAGCTCCTACGAGCAGTACTTC.

The rearrangement joins TRBV7-6 to TRBJ2-1; D unresolved. V was clipped by 1 base and J by 3 bases, with 7 bases between them. CDR1 and CDR2 from the germline V gene are SGHVS and FNYEAQ. This CDR3 is built from 14 residues. CDR3 sequence (DNA): TGTGCCAGCAGCTTAGAGAGATACTACAATGAGCAGTTCTTC. Translation gives CASSLERYYNEQFF.

The V call is TRBV9, the J call TRBJ2-3; D is ambiguous. There are 12 residues in the CDR3. Germline V gives CDR1 SGDLS, CDR2 YYNGEE. V dropped 4 bases and J dropped 6 bases, with 9 bases sitting between them. The CDR3 reads CASSLGVDTQYF. CDR3 bases: TGTGCCAGCAGCTTGGGCGTTGATACGCAGTATTTT.

The J gene is TRBJ2-7, the V gene TRBV5-1; 9 bases are shared with TRBD1. The junction had 5 bases not matched to a gene; V was cut back by 0 bases and J by 4 bases. Germline V gives CDR1 SGHRS, CDR2 YFSETQ. This CDR3 has 15 amino acids. The CDR3 sequence is CASSLEGQGSYEQYF. The DNA for the CDR3 is TGCGCCAGCAGCTTGGAAGGACAGGGGTCTTACGAGCAGTACTTC.

The sample holds a few counts of this clone. V usage is TRBV5-4 and J usage is TRBJ2-4, with TRBD1 identical over 8 bases. The CDR3 has 18 residues. Germline CDR1 SGHNT, CDR2 YYREEE (reference sequence). V shed 4 bases, J shed 1 base, and the junction held 13 bases outside the gene matches. The CDR3 DNA reads TGTGCCAGCAGCAGGTCACCAGGAACAGGGGGTGCCAAAAACATTCAGTACTTC. This gives the protein CASSRSPGTGGAKNIQYF.

The chain has TRBV5-6 and TRBJ2-5; TRBD1 aligns across 10 bases. Germline CDR1 is SGHDT and CDR2 is YYEEEE. The CDR3 consists of 16 residues. V shed 2 bases and J 5 bases; nucleotides not matched to a gene: 9. The CDR3 here is CASSLGTGVRPETQYF. As DNA, the CDR3 is TGTGCCAGCAGCTTAGGGACAGGGGTGCGTCCGGAGACCCAGTACTTC.

This chain links TRBV7-8 with TRBJ2-7, with 8 nucleotides matching TRBD1. The CDR3 consists of 14 residues. The J segment lost 5 bases and the V segment lost 5 bases, leaving 8 bases of the junction unmatched. CDR1 and CDR2 (germline): SGHVS, FQNEAQ. The CDR3 coding sequence is TGTGCCAGCAGCACCTGCAGGGGGCCCCACGAGCAGTACTTC. As protein: CASSTCRGPHEQYF.

In this sample, this clone turned up a few times. The chain carries TRBV4-2 and TRBJ1-3; D unclear. V was clipped by 1 base and J by 0 bases, with 13 bases between them. The germline V gene has CDR1 LGHNA and CDR2 YNFKEQ. The CDR3 covers 17 residues. The CDR3 reads CASSQGIEALSGNTIYF. The CDR3 DNA follows: TGTGCCAGCAGCCAAGGAATAGAAGCTCTCTCTGGAAACACCATATATTTT.

The sample holds a few counts of this clone. The chain links TRBV28 to TRBJ2-7; the D gene is possibly TRBD2 (5 bases). Per the germline V gene, CDR1 is MDHEN and CDR2 is SYDVKM. The CDR3 is 14 residues long. V lost 3 bases and J lost 2, with 11 bases in between. The CDR3 sequence is CASSFRGSPYEQYF. The CDR3 nucleotides are TGTGCCAGCAGTTTTCGAGGGTCCCCCTACGAGCAGTACTTC.

The chain is built from TRBV30 and TRBJ2-2; 8 bases fit TRBD2. The CDR3 length is 16 residues. CDR1 is GTSNPN and CDR2 is SVGIG in the germline V gene (reference sequence). Losses at the gene ends were 1 base for V and 3 bases for J; bases not matched to a gene: 7. The CDR3 here is CAWSGPSGGYTGELFF. The CDR3 bases are TGTGCCTGGAGTGGACCCAGCGGGGGATACACCGGGGAGCTGTTTTTT. The full variable domain, its missing parts supplied by reference TRBV30 and TRBJ2-2, is SQTIHQWPATLVQPVGSPLSLECTVEGTSNPNLYWYRQAAGRGLQLLFYSVGIGQISSEVPQNLSASRPQDRQFILSSKKLLLSDSGFYLCAWSGPSGGYTGELFFGEGSRLTVL.

The CDR3 bases are TGTGCCAGCAGCCCGGGACAAACTGAAGCTTTCTTT. Amino acid sequence: CASSPGQTEAFF. This rearrangement joins TRBV6-5 to TRBJ1-1, with TRBD1 as a possible D gene (6 bases). Germline V gene data show CDR1 as MNHEY and CDR2 as SVGAGI. CDR3 length: 12 residues. V was clipped by 6 bases and J by 5 bases, with 10 bases between them.

This chain joins TRBV6-5 and TRBJ2-1; 9 bases line up with TRBD2. J lost 4 bases, V lost 2 bases, and 3 bases had no gene match. The CDR3 length is 15 residues. CDR1 is MNHEY and CDR2 is SVGAGI in the germline V gene. Here the CDR3 DNA reads TGTGCCAGCAGTTACCTGCTAGCGGGGTACAATGAGCAGTTCTTC. Encoded protein: CASSYLLAGYNEQFF.

This clone has a handful of counts. The chain carries TRBV11-2 and TRBJ2-4, with 8 bases matching TRBD2. Germline CDR1 and CDR2: SGHAT and FQNNGV. Unmatched junction bases numbered 3, after V lost 5 bases and J lost 0 bases. The CDR3 loop spans 15 amino acids. The DNA for the CDR3 is TGTGCCAGCAGCCCGGGACTAGTAGCCAAAAACATTCAGTACTTC. Protein product: CASSPGLVAKNIQYF.

The rearrangement links TRBV11-3 to TRBJ2-1; no clear D. The germline V and J ends were trimmed by 1 base and 8 bases, with 12 bases remaining between them. CDR1 is SGHNT, CDR2 YENEEA, per germline. CDR3 length: 14 amino acids. CDR3 coding DNA: TGTGCCAGCAGCTTAGGAGCCCCCACGGATGAGCAGTTCTTC. Its translation: CASSLGAPTDEQFF.

The chain carries TRBV7-2 and TRBJ2-2; D possibly corresponds to TRBD1 (5 bases). This CDR3 spans 16 amino acids. CDR1 and CDR2 (germline): SGHTA, FQGNSA. V was cut by 1 base and J by 2 bases, with 11 bases left in between. CDR3 in DNA: TGTGCCAGCAGCTTAGTAGGCCGGACAAACACCGGGGAGCTGTTTTTT. It is translated as CASSLVGRTNTGELFF.

The genes are TRBV7-3 and TRBJ2-7, with a possible D match to TRBD2 (6 bases). Trimming shortened V by 5 bases and J by 1 base, and 15 bases separated the two germline ends. The germline V gene encodes CDR1 SGHTA and CDR2 FQGTGA. The CDR3 is 15 residues long. CDR3 residues: CASSPSTSRSYEQYF. DNA for the CDR3: TGTGCCAGCAGCCCCAGCACTAGCAGGTCCTACGAGCAGTACTTC.

The chain couples TRBV6-6 to TRBJ2-2, with D uncertain. V gave up 8 bases and J gave up 4 bases, with 8 bases separating them. From germline, CDR1 is MNHNY and CDR2 SVGAGI (reference sequence). The CDR3 runs 12 residues. The CDR3 nucleotides read TGTGCCAGCCGCTCTACCACCGGGGAGCTGTTTTTT. It specifies CASRSTTGELFF.

This chain links TRBV27 with TRBJ2-7; possible D gene TRBD1, 8 bases. Germline lookup yields CDR1 MNHEY and CDR2 SMNVEV (reference sequence). The CDR3 is 14 residues long. Trimming stripped 5 bases from V and 3 bases from J, with 14 bases between. CDR3 in DNA: TGTGCCAGCAGTCGGGGGGACAGGCACTACGAGCAGTACTTC. This codes for CASSRGDRHYEQYF.

The rearrangement uses TRBV5-1 and TRBJ2-5, with TRBD1 matching over 9 bases. Losses at the gene ends were 4 bases for V and 4 bases for J; bases not matched to a gene: 5. Germline CDR1 reads SGHRS; CDR2 reads YFSETQ. The CDR3 runs 14 residues. CDR3 sequence reads: CASSMDRGGETQYF. CDR3 nucleotides: TGCGCCAGCAGCATGGACAGGGGAGGAGAGACCCAGTACTTC.

V usage is TRBV7-2 and J usage is TRBJ1-5; 9 positions agree with TRBD1. There are 13 residues in the CDR3. V lost 5 bases and J lost 5; bases outside the gene matches: 1. The V gene's germline CDR1 is SGHTA and CDR2 FQGNSA. In DNA form, the CDR3 reads TGTGCCAGCAGCCGACAGGGGGATCAGCCCCAGCATTTT. Translation gives CASSRQGDQPQHF.

This clone was observed a few times. The rearrangement uses TRBV6-1 and TRBJ1-1, with 9 bases aligning to TRBD1. The CDR3 loop spans 14 amino acids. Germline CDR1 reads MNHNS; CDR2 reads SASEGT. V lost 5 bases, J lost 3 bases, and 4 bases stayed unmatched. The CDR3 bases are TGTGCCAGCAGTATACAGGGGGCTTACACTGAAGCTTTCTTT. Translation: CASSIQGAYTEAFF.

This clone was observed a few times. The J gene is TRBJ2-2, the V gene TRBV5-4; D might be TRBD2 (6 bases). Trimming left V 3 bases short and J 4 bases short, with 19 bases between. This CDR3 has 17 amino acids. CDR1 is SGHNT and CDR2 is YYREEE in the germline V gene (reference sequence). This CDR3 is CASSSPYQRAFTGELFF. Written as DNA, the CDR3 is TGTGCCAGCAGCTCCCCTTACCAGCGGGCATTCACCGGGGAGCTGTTTTTT.

The rearrangement joins TRBV19 to TRBJ2-3; 12 positions match TRBD2. CDR1 and CDR2 (germline): LNHDA, SQIVND (reference sequence). V lost 6 bases and J lost 6; bases outside the gene matches: 4. The CDR3 is made up of 14 amino acids. The CDR3 sequence is CASSPGLAGDTQYF. Here the CDR3 DNA reads TGTGCCAGTAGCCCCGGACTAGCGGGGGATACGCAGTATTTT.

V usage is TRBV29-1 and J usage is TRBJ2-1, with TRBD2 identical over 12 bases. CDR3 length: 19 residues. In germline, CDR1 is SQVTM, CDR2 ANQGSEA. The V and J ends lost 5 bases and 6 bases, in that order; junction bases with no gene match: 20. The CDR3 nucleotides are TGCAGCGTTTTCCGGATTTTAGCTAGCGGGAGGGCACATGTCAATGAGCAGTTCTTC. Translated: CSVFRILASGRAHVNEQFF.

The rearrangement links TRBV27 to TRBJ2-5; 13 bases fit TRBD2. The CDR3 runs to 17 residues. J gave up 2 bases and V 5 bases, and 8 bases lay outside the gene matches. CDR1 is MNHEY, CDR2 SMNVEV, per germline (reference sequence). The CDR3 region is CASSRASGLAGQETQYF. CDR3 DNA sequence: TGTGCCAGCAGTAGAGCATCGGGACTAGCGGGACAAGAGACCCAGTACTTC.

This clone was seen just once. The rearrangement joins TRBV29-1 to TRBJ2-3; no clear D gene. CDR3 length: 12 residues. Trimming removed 3 bases at V and 2 bases at J, with 6 bases between. Germline V gene lookup returns CDR1 SQVTM and CDR2 ANQGSEA. CDR3 protein: CSVERDTDTQYF. The CDR3 bases are TGCAGCGTTGAGCGAGACACAGATACGCAGTATTTT.

The chain carries TRBV6-5 and TRBJ1-2, with 9 positions matching TRBD1. CDR1 and CDR2 (germline): MNHEY, SVGAGI. This CDR3 region has 14 residues. The V and J ends lost 7 bases and 2 bases, in that order; junction bases with no gene match: 5. The CDR3 nucleotides are TGTGCCAGCACCGCGGGACAGGGCAACTATGGCTACACCTTC. This translates into CASTAGQGNYGYTF.

This clone was counted between two and nine times. The genes are TRBV5-4 and TRBJ1-4; TRBD1 aligns across 9 bases. Germline V gene data show CDR1 as SGHNT and CDR2 as YYREEE (reference sequence). This CDR3 comprises 15 residues. The ends lost 0 bases at V and 7 bases at J; junction bases unmatched: 4. The DNA of the CDR3 is TGTGCCAGCAGCTTGGGAGGACAGGGGACTGAAAAACTGTTTTTT. It translates to CASSLGGQGTEKLFF.

This clone was detected only a few times. The V gene is TRBV5-1, the J gene TRBJ1-2; possibly TRBD1 for D (6 bases). Trimming pared 1 base from V and 7 bases from J, leaving 11 bases between. Per the germline V gene, CDR1 is SGHRS and CDR2 is YFSETQ. This CDR3 comprises 13 residues. In DNA form, the CDR3 reads TGCGCCAGCAGCTTGAGACAGGAAGGTGGCTACACCTTC. Translating it yields CASSLRQEGGYTF.

The chain recombines TRBV6-6 with TRBJ1-6, with 12 nucleotides matching TRBD1. The germline V gene encodes CDR1 MNHNY and CDR2 SVGAGI (reference sequence). The CDR3 length is 15 residues. Trimming removed 4 bases from V and 6 bases from J; junction bases left unmatched: 1. The DNA of the CDR3 is TGTGCCAGCAGTTGGGACAGGGGGCTTAATTCACCCCTCCACTTT. The encoded protein is CASSWDRGLNSPLHF.

The V gene is TRBV19, the J gene TRBJ1-2; no definite D call. CDR1 LNHDA and CDR2 SQIVND come from the germline V gene (reference sequence). V lost 7 bases to trimming and J lost 4 bases, with 7 bases between them. CDR3 length: 11 amino acids. CDR3 residues: CASTDSYGYTF. DNA for the CDR3: TGTGCCAGTACCGACTCCTATGGCTACACCTTC.